Listed here are 21 T cell receptor beta chains from one sample, sequenced in a study of response to subunit inactivated influenza vaccine. TCRdb called the RT-PCR reads again in MiXCR, with one record for every CDR3 protein. Found here are under 750,000 distinct CDR3 sequences, over 9.5% of them singletons; the top ten hold about a tenth. The sequences come from PBMCs from blood, collected on the day of vaccination. These receptors were taken from a middle-aged man who received an inactivated influenza vaccine.

This clonotype was detected only a few times. The chain links TRBV20-1 to TRBJ2-7; 10 bases line up with TRBD1. Germline loops: CDR1 DFQATT, CDR2 SNEGSKA (reference sequence). With V trimmed by 0 bases and J by 4 bases, 6 bases remained unmatched. The CDR3 totals 15 residues. The CDR3 reads CSARDRRTGGYEQYF. The CDR3 nucleotides read TGCAGTGCTAGAGATCGGAGGACAGGGGGGTACGAGCAGTACTTC.

This clonotype was seen repeatedly, ten times or more. The chain links TRBV28 to TRBJ2-7; D not resolved. CDR1 is MDHEN, CDR2 SYDVKM, per germline. V lost 7 bases to trimming and J lost 2 bases, with 18 bases between them. The CDR3 runs 15 residues. CDR3 sequence: CASNTAIEGPYEQYF. The CDR3, as DNA: TGTGCCAGCAACACAGCGATTGAAGGTCCCTACGAGCAGTACTTC.

Only a few counts were recorded for this clonotype. The chain couples TRBV29-1 to TRBJ1-4; 9 bases are shared with TRBD1. The length of the CDR3 is 13 residues. CDR1 and CDR2 from the germline V gene are SQVTM and ANQGSEA. Trimming took 7 bases from V and 7 from J; bases not matched to a gene: 7. In nucleotides, the CDR3 is TGCAGCGCCGGAGGGACAGGGATTGAAAAACTGTTTTTT. This codes for CSAGGTGIEKLFF.

To note about this clonotype: A junction end diverges from the germline sequence, so it may reflect a read error. The chain is built from TRBV20-1 and TRBJ2-3, with 10 bases lining up with TRBD2. Germline V gene data show CDR1 as DFQATT and CDR2 as SNEGSKA (reference sequence). The CDR3 is made up of 16 amino acids. The CDR3 DNA reads as TGCTGTGCTAGAGTCTTTGCTAGCGGGAGTCTGGATACGCAGTATTTT. This translates into CCARVFASGSLDTQYF.

The chain links TRBV7-2 to TRBJ2-7; 15 bases fit TRBD2. Germline-derived CDR1 and CDR2 are SGHTA and FQGNSA. Losses at the gene ends were 4 bases for V and 0 bases for J; bases not matched to a gene: 4. This CDR3 spans 17 amino acids. The CDR3 loop is CASSSGLAGGSSYEQYF. The CDR3 region has the DNA TGTGCCAGCAGCTCGGGACTAGCGGGAGGCAGCTCCTACGAGCAGTACTTC.

The rearrangement joins TRBV4-1 to TRBJ1-6, with D possibly being TRBD1 (5 bases). The CDR3 runs to 13 residues. V gave up 3 bases and J gave up 8 bases, with 8 bases separating them. Germline CDR1 is MGHRA and CDR2 is YSYEKL. In nucleotides, the CDR3 is TGCGCCAGCAGCCAGACCAGGGATTCACCCCTCCACTTT. This encodes CASSQTRDSPLHF.

The genes are TRBV20-1 and TRBJ2-5; D assignment may be TRBD1 or TRBD2 (6 bases each). The V gene lost 5 bases and the J gene lost 2 bases, with 9 bases spanning the gap. The CDR3 is 12 amino acids. Germline CDR1 is DFQATT and CDR2 is SNEGSKA (reference sequence). CDR3 loop: CSAAGTQETQYF. The CDR3 DNA is TGCAGTGCTGCGGGGACACAAGAGACCCAGTACTTC.

This chain uses TRBV6-6 with TRBJ1-2, with a tentative D call TRBD1 (5 bases). Deletions cut 5 bases from V and 8 bases from J, with 15 bases between. This CDR3 contains 13 residues. Germline values: CDR1 MNHNY, CDR2 SVGAGI (reference sequence). This CDR3 reads CASSPRAEGGYTF. CDR3 nucleotide sequence: TGTGCCAGCAGTCCCAGGGCCGAGGGGGGCTACACCTTC.

The rearrangement uses TRBV4-2 and TRBJ2-1; 7 bases fit TRBD2. J lost 13 bases, V lost 0 bases, and 9 bases had no gene match. The CDR3 is 14 residues long. Germline CDR1 and CDR2: LGHNA and YNFKEQ. Written as DNA, the CDR3 is TGTGCCAGCAGCCAAGACTTCCTAGCGGACTTTCAGTTCTTC. This encodes CASSQDFLADFQFF.

This clonotype was observed many times. The chain employs TRBV4-1 and TRBJ2-1; D is uncertain. The CDR3 is 14 residues long. V shed 2 bases and J shed 6 bases, with 11 bases lying between them. CDR1 MGHRA and CDR2 YSYEKL come from the germline V gene. The CDR3 loop reads CASSQSENRNEQFF. The CDR3 nucleotides are TGCGCCAGCAGCCAAAGCGAGAACCGCAATGAGCAGTTCTTC.

Only a few counts were recorded for this clonotype. V is TRBV5-1 and J is TRBJ2-2; D uncertain. This CDR3 is built from 17 residues. The germline gives CDR1 SGHRS, CDR2 YFSETQ. V was clipped by 4 bases and J by 5 bases, with 21 bases between them. This chain's CDR3 is CASSPFPGNGETGELFF. CDR3 nucleotides: TGCGCCAGCAGCCCTTTTCCGGGTAACGGAGAGACCGGGGAGCTGTTTTTT.

CDR3 sequence: CASSVGGRTEAFF. The CDR3 region has the DNA TGTGCCAGCAGCGTAGGGGGTCGGACTGAAGCTTTCTTT. V is TRBV9 and J is TRBJ1-1, with D unclear. The CDR3 extends over 13 amino acids. With 0 bases removed from V and 5 bases from J, the gap between germline ends came to 8 bases. Germline CDR1 is SGDLS and CDR2 is YYNGEE. The entire variable domain, with the rest obtained from reference TRBV9 and TRBJ1-1, is as follows: DSGVTQTPKHLITATGQRVTLRCSPRSGDLSVYWYQQSLDQGLQFLIQYYNGEERAKGNILERFSAQQFPDLHSELNLSSLELGDSALYFCASSVGGRTEAFFGQGTRLTVV.

This clonotype was detected ten times or more. J is TRBJ2-3 and V is TRBV11-2, with 8 bases aligning to TRBD2. The CDR3 has 15 residues. V gave up 6 bases and J gave up 2 bases; unmatched junction bases: 7. Looked up from germline, CDR1 is SGHAT and CDR2 is FQNNGV. DNA for the CDR3: TGTGCCAGCAGGGATGCGGGGGGCCTCACAGATACGCAGTATTTT. Translated: CASRDAGGLTDTQYF. The whole variable domain, remainder taken from reference TRBV11-2 and TRBJ2-3, is EAGVAQSPRYKIIEKRQSVAFWCNPISGHATLYWYQQILGQGPKLLIQFQNNGVVDDSQLPKDRFSAERLKGVDSTLKIQPAKLEDSAVYLCASRDAGGLTDTQYFGPGTRLTVL.

In this sample, this clonotype turned up a few times. The chain is built from TRBV4-3 and TRBJ2-2; 9 nucleotides align to TRBD2. The V segment lost 4 bases and the J segment 1 base; nucleotides outside the gene matches: 4. This CDR3 is 16 amino acids long. Germline values: CDR1 LGHNA, CDR2 YSLEER. CDR3 sequence: CASSRGGRGNTGELFF. CDR3 bases: TGCGCCAGCAGCCGCGGCGGGAGGGGGAACACCGGGGAGCTGTTTTTT.

This clonotype was seen repeatedly, ten times or more. The chain employs TRBV5-1 and TRBJ2-7; 7 bases fit TRBD2. V lost 5 bases to trimming and J lost 4 bases; unmatched junction nucleotides: 15. The CDR3 runs 16 residues. Germline-derived CDR1 and CDR2 are SGHRS and YFSETQ. Written as DNA, the CDR3 is TGCGCCAGCAGAGCCGAGGTATGGCGGGAGCGTTACGAGCAGTACTTC. The encoded protein is CASRAEVWRERYEQYF.

The chain combines TRBV15 with TRBJ2-7; TRBD1 is a possible D gene (5 bases). V dropped 0 bases and J dropped 3 bases, with 9 bases sitting between them. This CDR3 comprises 14 residues. The V gene's germline CDR1 is LNHNV and CDR2 YYDKDF (reference sequence). The DNA for the CDR3 is TGTGCCACCAGCAGAGATCGACAGTTCTACGAGCAGTACTTC. Translated: CATSRDRQFYEQYF.

This clonotype showed up just a few times. This sequence joins TRBV6-5 and TRBJ2-7, with a tentative D call TRBD2 (6 bases). This CDR3 is built from 19 residues. Trimming took off 2 bases at V and 2 bases at J, with 25 bases between the two ends. Germline loops: CDR1 MNHEY, CDR2 SVGAGI. The CDR3 DNA reads TGTGCCAGCAGTTACCCCCGGGGTGGCGGGAAACACAAGACCTACGAGCAGTACTTC. It codes for CASSYPRGGGKHKTYEQYF.

This clonotype was counted only a few times. This chain's CDR3 is CASSQAGWNQPQHF. CDR3 nucleotide sequence: TGTGCCAGCAGCCAAGCAGGGTGGAATCAGCCCCAGCATTTT. The V call is TRBV14, the J call TRBJ1-5, with D tentatively TRBD1 (5 bases). Germline-derived CDR1 and CDR2 are SGHDN and FVKESK. Trimming left V 1 base short and J 4 bases short, with 8 bases between. The CDR3 extends over 14 amino acids.

This clonotype showed up just a few times. The V gene is TRBV11-3, the J gene TRBJ1-1; 9 bases fit TRBD1. Germline lookup yields CDR1 SGHNT and CDR2 YENEEA. With V trimmed by 4 bases and J by 3 bases, 0 bases remained unmatched. CDR3 length: 13 amino acids. The DNA for the CDR3 is TGTGCCAGCAGCTGGGACAGGGACACTGAAGCTTTCTTT. It yields the protein CASSWDRDTEAFF.

CDR3 region: CASSQVSQGHSYEQYF. DNA of the CDR3: TGTGCCAGCAGCCAAGTCTCACAGGGTCACTCCTACGAGCAGTACTTC. The rearrangement uses TRBV4-2 and TRBJ2-7; possibly TRBD1 for D (6 bases). Germline V CDR1 and CDR2: LGHNA, YNFKEQ. The CDR3 extends over 16 amino acids. The V gene lost 1 base and the J gene lost 0 bases, with 13 bases spanning the gap.

This clonotype has only a few counts. This rearrangement joins TRBV14 to TRBJ1-1; a weak D match, TRBD1 (5 bases). The CDR3 contains 14 residues. Trimming took 1 base from V and 4 from J, leaving 10 bases between them. Germline loops: CDR1 SGHDN, CDR2 FVKESK. Written as DNA, the CDR3 is TGTGCCAGCAGCCAAGTTCCAGGGAGCACTGAAGCTTTCTTT. Its translation: CASSQVPGSTEAFF. The full variable domain, its missing parts supplied by reference TRBV14 and TRBJ1-1, is EAGVTQFPSHSVIEKGQTVTLRCDPISGHDNLYWYRRVMGKEIKFLLHFVKESKQDESGMPNNRFLAERTGGTYSTLKVQPAELEDSGVYFCASSQVPGSTEAFFGQGTRLTVV.